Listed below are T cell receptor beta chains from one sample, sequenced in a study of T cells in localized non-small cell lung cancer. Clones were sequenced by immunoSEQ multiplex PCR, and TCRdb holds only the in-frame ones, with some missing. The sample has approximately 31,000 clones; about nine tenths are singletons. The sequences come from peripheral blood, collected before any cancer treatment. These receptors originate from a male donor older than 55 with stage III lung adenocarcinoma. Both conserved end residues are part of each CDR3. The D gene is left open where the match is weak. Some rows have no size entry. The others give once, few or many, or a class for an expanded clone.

CDR3nt: TGTGCCAGTAGTATGGGGACCGCCGACGGAATCTACGAGCAGTACTTC; CDR3aa: CASSMGTADGIYEQYF; d_gene: .; abundance: .; j_gene: TRBJ2-7; v_gene: TRBV19
CDR3nt: TGTGCCAGCAGCGTTTCCGGGACTGCAGACTACGAGCAGTACTTC; CDR3aa: CASSVSGTADYEQYF; d_gene: .; abundance: .; j_gene: TRBJ2-7; v_gene: TRBV7-3
CDR3nt: TGTGCCAGCAGCCCCCTCAGGTCGGCAGGGACTGAAGCTTTCTTT; CDR3aa: CASSPLRSAGTEAFF; d_gene: .; abundance: .; j_gene: TRBJ1-1; v_gene: TRBV11-2
CDR3nt: TGTGCCAGCAGGTCAACAGGGGTACCCTACGAGCAGTACTTC; CDR3aa: CASRSTGVPYEQYF; d_gene: TRBD1; abundance: .; j_gene: TRBJ2-7; v_gene: TRBV7-9
CDR3nt: TGTGCCAGCAGCGCCGGGGCTAGCGGGAGGGGGTACCAAGAGACCCAGTACTTC; CDR3aa: CASSAGASGRGYQETQYF; d_gene: TRBD2; abundance: .; j_gene: TRBJ2-5; v_gene: TRBV11-2
CDR3nt: TGTGCCAGCAGCCATCCTCGCACAGATACGCAGTATTTT; CDR3aa: CASSHPRTDTQYF; d_gene: .; abundance: few; j_gene: TRBJ2-3; v_gene: TRBV5-4
CDR3nt: TGTGCCAGCAGCCTTCGACAGGGCTTACCGCGTGGCTACACCTTC; CDR3aa: CASSLRQGLPRGYTF; d_gene: TRBD1; abundance: .; j_gene: TRBJ1-2; v_gene: TRBV5-6
CDR3nt: TGTGCCAGCACCGCCCGGGCCACAGGGACGAACTATGGCTACACCTTC; CDR3aa: CASTARATGTNYGYTF; d_gene: .; abundance: .; j_gene: TRBJ1-2; v_gene: TRBV7-8
CDR3nt: TGTGCCAGCAGGACCAACCGGGATGGCTACACCTTC; CDR3aa: CASRTNRDGYTF; d_gene: .; abundance: once; j_gene: TRBJ1-2; v_gene: TRBV9
CDR3nt: TGCGCCAGCAGACCCGGGGGGACAGCTAGCTCCTACAATGAGCAGTTCTTC; CDR3aa: CASRPGGTASSYNEQFF; d_gene: .; abundance: .; j_gene: TRBJ2-1; v_gene: TRBV5-1
CDR3nt: TGTGCCAGCAGGGGGGGAGCCGGGGAGCTGTTTTTT; CDR3aa: CASRGGAGELFF; d_gene: .; abundance: .; j_gene: TRBJ2-2; v_gene: TRBV6-5
CDR3nt: TGCGCCAGCACATTTCATAGCGGGGGTTCCTACAATGAGCAGTTCTTC; CDR3aa: CASTFHSGGSYNEQFF; d_gene: TRBD2; abundance: .; j_gene: TRBJ2-1; v_gene: TRBV4-1
CDR3nt: TGTGCCAGCAAAAGGACCCCCCCCGGGACTAGCGGGACAGATACGCAGTATTTT; CDR3aa: CASKRTPPGTSGTDTQYF; d_gene: TRBD2; abundance: .; j_gene: TRBJ2-3; v_gene: TRBV27
CDR3nt: TGTGCCAGCAGCGTAGCCGGAGCGCAAGAGACCCAGTACTTC; CDR3aa: CASSVAGAQETQYF; d_gene: .; abundance: .; j_gene: TRBJ2-5; v_gene: TRBV9
CDR3nt: TGTGCCAGCAGCTTGTTTCTGTTGGCGAACACTGAAGCTTTCTTT; CDR3aa: CASSLFLLANTEAFF; d_gene: .; abundance: .; j_gene: TRBJ1-1; v_gene: TRBV5-5
CDR3nt: TGTGCCAGCAAACGAAGCGGGGGGCCCACCGGGGAGCTGTTTTTT; CDR3aa: CASKRSGGPTGELFF; d_gene: TRBD2; abundance: .; j_gene: TRBJ2-2; v_gene: TRBV28
CDR3nt: TGTGCCAGCAGCCCGGCCGGGGCTCAGCCCCAGCATTTT; CDR3aa: CASSPAGAQPQHF; d_gene: .; abundance: once; j_gene: TRBJ1-5; v_gene: TRBV7-9
CDR3nt: TGTGCCAGCAGCGCGGGTAACTGGGGGAATCCGGGCTACACCTTC; CDR3aa: CASSAGNWGNPGYTF; d_gene: .; abundance: .; j_gene: TRBJ1-2; v_gene: TRBV4-2
CDR3nt: TGTGCCAGCTCACGGGACAGTCTTACTCATAGCAATCAGCCCCAGCATTTT; CDR3aa: CASSRDSLTHSNQPQHF; d_gene: TRBD1; abundance: .; j_gene: TRBJ1-5; v_gene: TRBV18
CDR3nt: TGTGCCAGTAGTAGAGGGCCGGACAGGGCAAGTGAAAAACTGTTTTTT; CDR3aa: CASSRGPDRASEKLFF; d_gene: TRBD1; abundance: .; j_gene: TRBJ1-4; v_gene: TRBV19
CDR3nt: TGTGCCAGCAGTTTGACTCTTTCCAACGAGCAGTACTTC; CDR3aa: CASSLTLSNEQYF; d_gene: .; abundance: .; j_gene: TRBJ2-7; v_gene: TRBV27
CDR3nt: TGCGCCAGCAGTCAGGGGGCTAGGGAGACCCAGTACTTC; CDR3aa: CASSQGARETQYF; d_gene: TRBD1; abundance: .; j_gene: TRBJ2-5; v_gene: TRBV5-1
CDR3nt: TGTGCCAGTAGTACGGGACAGCTCCGGCAGCCCCAGCATTTT; CDR3aa: CASSTGQLRQPQHF; d_gene: TRBD1; abundance: once; j_gene: TRBJ1-5; v_gene: TRBV19